This is a list of T cell receptor beta chains from one sample in a study of T cells in Graves' hyperthyroidism and ophthalmopathy. From the multiplex PCR reads, TCRdb called clonotypes with MiXCR, one entry per CDR3 protein. Here the sample spans around 530,000 distinct CDR3 sequences, roughly 18% being singletons. What was sequenced was blood. The receptors originated from a woman aged 18-30 years with Graves' ophthalmopathy. The CDR3 runs from the conserved cysteine through the conserved F or W. The order of the fields is D gene, J gene, V gene, clone size, CDR3 DNA, CDR3 protein. A D gene is named only where the DNA matches it firmly. The size entry is marked missing in some rows and otherwise reads once, few, many or a size class.

D gene: TRBD2; J gene: TRBJ2-3; V gene: TRBV5-1; clone size: few; CDR3 DNA: TGCGCCAGCAGCTTGTCGTCTAGCGGGAGGGGAGTGTCAGATACGCAGTATTTT; CDR3 protein: CASSLSSSGRGVSDTQYF
D gene: NA; J gene: TRBJ1-6; V gene: TRBV4-2; clone size: few; CDR3 DNA: TGTGCCAGCAGCGGAGGACGGTATTCACCCCTCCACTTT; CDR3 protein: CASSGGRYSPLHF
D gene: NA; J gene: TRBJ2-1; V gene: TRBV9; clone size: few; CDR3 DNA: TGTGCCAGCAGCGTAGACACGCCGGATGAGCAGTTCTTC; CDR3 protein: CASSVDTPDEQFF
D gene: TRBD1; J gene: TRBJ1-1; V gene: TRBV27; clone size: many; CDR3 DNA: TGTGCCAGCAGTGAACCGGGACAGGGCACTGAAGCTTTCTTT; CDR3 protein: CASSEPGQGTEAFF
D gene: NA; J gene: TRBJ2-2; V gene: TRBV27; clone size: few; CDR3 DNA: TGTGCCAGCAGGGGACCGAAGAACACCGGGGAGCTGTTTTTT; CDR3 protein: CASRGPKNTGELFF
D gene: NA; J gene: TRBJ1-2; V gene: TRBV28; clone size: many; CDR3 DNA: TGTGCCAGCAGTTTAACGGGCGTTGGGGGCGGCGGCTATGGCTACACCTTC; CDR3 protein: CASSLTGVGGGGYGYTF
D gene: NA; J gene: TRBJ2-3; V gene: TRBV4-1; clone size: NA; CDR3 DNA: TGCGCCAGCAGCCAATTAGGTATGTCGACAGATACGCAGTATTTT; CDR3 protein: CASSQLGMSTDTQYF
D gene: TRBD1; J gene: TRBJ2-1; V gene: TRBV4-2; clone size: NA; CDR3 DNA: TGTGCCAGCACCGGGACAGGGAGCAATGAGCAGTTCTTC; CDR3 protein: CASTGTGSNEQFF
D gene: TRBD2; J gene: TRBJ2-5; V gene: TRBV20-1; clone size: many; CDR3 DNA: TGCAGTGCTCTCCAAGCGGGATACCAAGAGACCCAGTACTTC; CDR3 protein: CSALQAGYQETQYF
D gene: NA; J gene: TRBJ2-7; V gene: TRBV7-6; clone size: few; CDR3 DNA: TGTGCCAGCAGGACCCCCTACGAGCAGTACTTC; CDR3 protein: CASRTPYEQYF
D gene: NA; J gene: TRBJ1-1; V gene: TRBV6-1; clone size: NA; CDR3 DNA: TGTGCCAGCAGTGAAGTTAGACAGCTCTTGATGGCTTTCTTT; CDR3 protein: CASSEVRQLLMAFF
D gene: TRBD2; J gene: TRBJ2-7; V gene: TRBV6-5; clone size: NA; CDR3 DNA: TGTGCCAGCAGTTTTCAAAGATCCGGGACTAGCGGGAGGGCCGACGAGCAGTACTTC; CDR3 protein: CASSFQRSGTSGRADEQYF
D gene: NA; J gene: TRBJ1-1; V gene: TRBV30; clone size: many; CDR3 DNA: TGTGCCTGGCGGGGCGGAGAGAACACTGAAGCTTTCTTT; CDR3 protein: CAWRGGENTEAFF
D gene: NA; J gene: TRBJ2-2; V gene: TRBV28; clone size: few; CDR3 DNA: TGTGCCAGCAGGCCCCAGGGGTTGTACGGGGAGCTGTTTTTT; CDR3 protein: CASRPQGLYGELFF
D gene: NA; J gene: TRBJ1-2; V gene: TRBV7-9; clone size: few; CDR3 DNA: TGTGCCAGCGAGGGCGAAGGGGTGGACTATGGCTACACCTTC; CDR3 protein: CASEGEGVDYGYTF
D gene: NA; J gene: TRBJ2-2; V gene: TRBV12-3/TRBV12-4; clone size: few; CDR3 DNA: TGTGCCACAGGGGTTAACACCGGGGAGCTGTTTTTT; CDR3 protein: CATGVNTGELFF
D gene: NA; J gene: TRBJ1-1; V gene: TRBV19; clone size: few; CDR3 DNA: TGTGCCAGTATCCCTCAGTCGAACACTGAAGCTTTCTTT; CDR3 protein: CASIPQSNTEAFF
D gene: NA; J gene: TRBJ1-5; V gene: TRBV28; clone size: few; CDR3 DNA: TGTGCCAGCGGGTTGGGGCGGCCCCAGCATTTT; CDR3 protein: CASGLGRPQHF
D gene: NA; J gene: TRBJ2-7; V gene: TRBV20-1; clone size: NA; CDR3 DNA: TGCAGTGCTTCCGGGTTCTCCTACGAGCAGTACTTC; CDR3 protein: CSASGFSYEQYF
D gene: NA; J gene: TRBJ2-7; V gene: TRBV19; clone size: once; CDR3 DNA: TGTGCCAGTAGTTCCTCCTGGTTGTACGAGCAGTACTTC; CDR3 protein: CASSSSWLYEQYF
D gene: NA; J gene: TRBJ1-5; V gene: TRBV4-1; clone size: NA; CDR3 DNA: TGCGCCAGCAGCCAAGTTTATGCAGGGACGCTTATGATTAATCAGCCCCAGCATTTT; CDR3 protein: CASSQVYAGTLMINQPQHF
D gene: TRBD2; J gene: TRBJ2-7; V gene: TRBV4-2; clone size: NA; CDR3 DNA: TGTGCCAGCAGCCGCGGGGCTAGCGGAGAATACGAGCAGTACTTC; CDR3 protein: CASSRGASGEYEQYF
D gene: NA; J gene: TRBJ1-5; V gene: TRBV28; clone size: many; CDR3 DNA: TGTGCCAGCAGTTCAGGGGTCGGGGGCAATCAGCCCCAGCATTTT; CDR3 protein: CASSSGVGGNQPQHF
D gene: TRBD2; J gene: TRBJ2-1; V gene: TRBV5-1; clone size: NA; CDR3 DNA: TGCGCCAGCAGCGGAGAGCGCGGGGGAACCTCCTACAATGAGCAGTTCTTC; CDR3 protein: CASSGERGGTSYNEQFF
D gene: NA; J gene: TRBJ1-2; V gene: TRBV28; clone size: many; CDR3 DNA: TGTGCCAGCAGTCAACTTGGGGGGCAGTATGGCTACACCTTC; CDR3 protein: CASSQLGGQYGYTF
D gene: NA; J gene: TRBJ2-7; V gene: TRBV7-9; clone size: many; CDR3 DNA: TGTGCCAGCAACGAGGAGGGGTTCCCGTACGAGCAGTACTTC; CDR3 protein: CASNEEGFPYEQYF
D gene: NA; J gene: TRBJ2-7; V gene: TRBV28; clone size: many; CDR3 DNA: TGTGCCAGCCAGGCCAGGTTCGGGCAGTACTTC; CDR3 protein: CASQARFGQYF
D gene: NA; J gene: TRBJ1-1; V gene: TRBV7-3; clone size: few; CDR3 DNA: TGTGCCAGCAGCTTAGGAGCCGGCAGGGCGGGAACTGAAGCTTTCTTT; CDR3 protein: CASSLGAGRAGTEAFF
D gene: TRBD1; J gene: TRBJ2-1; V gene: TRBV28; clone size: many; CDR3 DNA: TGTGCCAGCACGTCGGAACAGGGGTCGTTGAATGAGCAGTTCTTC; CDR3 protein: CASTSEQGSLNEQFF
D gene: NA; J gene: TRBJ2-1; V gene: TRBV11-1; clone size: many; CDR3 DNA: TGTGCCAGCACCCTAGGGAATGAGCAGTTCTTC; CDR3 protein: CASTLGNEQFF
D gene: TRBD2; J gene: TRBJ2-7; V gene: TRBV11-2; clone size: few; CDR3 DNA: TGTGCCAGCAGCTTAGTTGGTTTAGCGGGAGCCTACGAGCAGCACTTC; CDR3 protein: CASSLVGLAGAYEQHF
D gene: NA; J gene: TRBJ1-2; V gene: TRBV20-1; clone size: many; CDR3 DNA: TGCAGTGCTAGGTCGGGCAGTACGGACTATGGCTACACCTTC; CDR3 protein: CSARSGSTDYGYTF
D gene: TRBD2; J gene: TRBJ2-3; V gene: TRBV7-9; clone size: many; CDR3 DNA: TGTGCCAGCAGCTTAGGCCCGCTAGCGGGAGCATCAGATACGCAGTATTTT; CDR3 protein: CASSLGPLAGASDTQYF
D gene: TRBD2; J gene: TRBJ2-2; V gene: TRBV3-1; clone size: NA; CDR3 DNA: TGTGCCAGCAGCCAAGGGACTAGCGGGAGAGCGAACACCGGGGAGCTGTTTTTT; CDR3 protein: CASSQGTSGRANTGELFF
D gene: TRBD2; J gene: TRBJ2-5; V gene: TRBV27; clone size: many; CDR3 DNA: TGTGCCAGCAGTTCCTGGACTAGCGTTAAGGAGACCCAGTACTTC; CDR3 protein: CASSSWTSVKETQYF
D gene: NA; J gene: TRBJ1-2; V gene: TRBV4-3; clone size: NA; CDR3 DNA: TGCGCCAGCAGCCAAGAACGCGCCGAAGTCTATGGCTACACCTTC; CDR3 protein: CASSQERAEVYGYTF